What follows are 27 T cell receptor beta chains derived from one specimen sequenced in a study of Graves' ophthalmopathy and Graves' hyperthyroidism. The sequenced template was RNA, covering the TCR beta CDR3 region. RT-PCR was first run with HTBI primers, then multiplex PCR in a second round. TCRdb re-called the multiplex PCR reads through MiXCR, storing one row per CDR3 protein. The sample lists about 1.1 million distinct CDR3 sequences; 36% were seen once. The sequencing input was peripheral blood or thyroid tissue (not recorded which). The receptors come from an adult man with Graves' hyperthyroidism.

On this clonotype itself: This may be a read error, as it is one base from a much larger clone. The rearrangement links TRBV20-1 to TRBJ1-2; D call uncertain. V was cut by 6 bases and J by 7 bases, with 24 bases left in between. CDR3 length: 15 amino acids. Germline V gene data show CDR1 as DFQATT and CDR2 as SNEGSKA (reference sequence). The CDR3 DNA reads TGCAGTGCCCGGGCGCAGGAGATGGTATCTGGTGGCTACACCTTC. It encodes CSARAQEMVSGGYTF.

This clonotype was detected ten times or more. The V and J genes are TRBV24-1 and TRBJ1-5; TRBD1 might be the D (5 bases). This CDR3 contains 16 residues. In germline, CDR1 is KGHDR, CDR2 SFDVKD. V was clipped by 2 bases and J by 3 bases, with 13 bases between them. CDR3 amino acids: CATSDSRGTPNQPQHF. CDR3 in DNA: TGTGCCACCAGTGATTCTCGGGGGACGCCCAATCAGCCCCAGCATTTT.

This clonotype occurred many times. The J gene is TRBJ1-5, the V gene TRBV2, with D possibly matching TRBD1 (5 bases). This CDR3 spans 15 amino acids. Germline V gives CDR1 SNHLY, CDR2 FYNNEI. Trimming removed 3 bases from V and 1 base from J, with 10 bases in between. For the CDR3, the DNA is TGTGCCAGCAGTGAGGCCAGGGTGAGCAATCAGCCCCAGCATTTT. This translates into CASSEARVSNQPQHF.

The chain recombines TRBV25-1 with TRBJ1-2, with 7 bases aligning to TRBD1. The CDR3 loop spans 13 amino acids. Per germline, CDR1 MGHDK and CDR2 SYGVNS. The V segment lost 10 bases and the J segment 4 bases; nucleotides outside the gene matches: 9. The CDR3 is CATHETGSYGYTF. CDR3 nucleotide sequence: TGTGCCACTCACGAGACAGGGAGCTATGGCTACACCTTC.

Only one count was recorded for this clonotype. The chain has TRBV4-3 and TRBJ1-2; D is unclear. With 0 bases removed from V and 6 bases from J, the gap between germline ends came to 14 bases. CDR3 length: 15 amino acids. Germline-derived CDR1 and CDR2 are LGHNA and YSLEER. CDR3 sequence (DNA): TGCGCCAGCAGCCAAGATCCGGGCGCGATCCATGGCTACACCTTC. Translating gives CASSQDPGAIHGYTF.

This clonotype turned up a few times. The gene calls are TRBV29-1 and TRBJ1-3; D is perhaps TRBD1 (6 bases). V lost 1 base to trimming and J lost 3 bases, with 13 bases between them. Looked up from germline, CDR1 is SQVTM and CDR2 is ANQGSEA. The CDR3 covers 15 residues. The CDR3, as DNA: TGCAGCGTTGAAGGCAGGGGCGCGAATGGAAACACCATATATTTT. Translation gives CSVEGRGANGNTIYF.

The chain joins TRBV6-5 to TRBJ1-1, with 7 bases fitting TRBD1. Losses at the gene ends were 0 bases for V and 4 bases for J; bases not matched to a gene: 11. CDR1 and CDR2 from the germline V gene are MNHEY and SVGAGI. The CDR3 has 17 residues. CDR3 sequence (DNA): TGTGCCAGCAGTTACTCCGGCAGAGGGGGCGAAGGCACTGAAGCTTTCTTT. Translating it yields CASSYSGRGGEGTEAFF.

This clonotype was seen repeatedly, ten times or more. J is TRBJ2-7 and V is TRBV7-9; 8 nucleotides align to TRBD2. Germline V CDR1 and CDR2: SEHNR, FQNEAQ (reference sequence). V shed 0 bases, J shed 3 bases, and the junction held 7 bases outside the gene matches. The CDR3 spans 16 residues. The CDR3 here is CASSLAPASGRYEQYF. In DNA, the CDR3 is TGTGCCAGCAGCTTAGCGCCGGCTAGCGGGCGCTACGAGCAGTACTTC.

The chain links TRBV15 to TRBJ1-6; TRBD1 aligns across 9 bases. V lost 2 bases, J lost 10 bases, and 9 bases stayed unmatched. CDR1 is LNHNV, CDR2 YYDKDF, per germline (reference sequence). This CDR3 has 16 amino acids. The CDR3 loop reads CATSRFKRTGDSPLHF. The CDR3 nucleotides read TGTGCCACCAGCAGATTCAAACGGACAGGGGACTCACCCCTCCACTTT. Full variable domain (rest looked up from reference TRBV15 and TRBJ1-6): DAMVIQNPRYQVTQFGKPVTLSCSQTLNHNVMYWYQQKSSQAPKLLFHYYDKDFNNEADTPDNFQSRRPNTSFCFLDIRSPGLGDTAMYLCATSRFKRTGDSPLHFGNGTRLTVT.

The chain is built from TRBV12-3 or TRBV12-4 and TRBJ2-7; TRBD2 aligns across 11 bases. Trimming took 5 bases from V and 7 from J; bases not matched to a gene: 13. The CDR3 extends over 16 amino acids. The CDR3 loop reads CASSPRLAGSFGEQYF. The CDR3 coding sequence is TGTGCCAGCAGTCCACGACTAGCGGGGTCCTTCGGGGAGCAGTACTTC.

The rearrangement joins TRBV7-9 to TRBJ2-7; the D gene is possibly TRBD1 (6 bases). The CDR3 runs to 15 residues. Trimming left V 2 bases short and J 0 bases short, with 11 bases between. Looked up from germline, CDR1 is SEHNR and CDR2 is FQNEAQ (reference sequence). CDR3 sequence: CASSLPSDSSYEQYF. The CDR3 nucleotides read TGTGCCAGCAGCTTACCCTCGGACAGCTCCTACGAGCAGTACTTC.

Concerning this clonotype itself: This may be a read error: a much more frequent sequence differs by one nucleotide. The conserved phenylalanine or tryptophan is not found at the CDR3 terminus, so this likely reflects a read error. Written as DNA, the CDR3 is TGCAGTGCTAGATCGCTGGGGGGCTGGGACACTGAAGCTTTCTCT. This encodes CSARSLGGWDTEAFS. The chain couples TRBV20-1 to TRBJ1-1; D is possibly TRBD1 (6 bases). Germline-derived CDR1 and CDR2 are DFQATT and SNEGSKA (reference sequence). This CDR3 contains 15 residues. Trimming cost V 2 bases and J 3 bases, with 16 bases left between them.

This chain links TRBV9 with TRBJ1-1; D gene unclear. This CDR3 spans 16 amino acids. V lost 0 bases and J lost 1, with 13 bases in between. From germline, CDR1 is SGDLS and CDR2 YYNGEE. The DNA for the CDR3 is TGTGCCAGCAGCGTAGTCGGGGAAATCGGGAACACTGAAGCTTTCTTT. Encoded protein: CASSVVGEIGNTEAFF.

The table lists this clonotype with many counts. V is TRBV2 and J is TRBJ1-6; 10 bases are shared with TRBD1. Trimming cost V 0 bases and J 7 bases; bases outside gene matches: 3. CDR3 length equals 16 residues. Germline assignment: CDR1 SNHLY and CDR2 FYNNEI. The CDR3 DNA is TGTGCCAGCAGTGAAGCGGGGACAGGGGACAATTCACCCCTCCACTTT. Protein: CASSEAGTGDNSPLHF.

This clonotype was counted many times. The chain is built from TRBV7-9 and TRBJ2-7; 7 nucleotides match TRBD2. V lost 7 bases, J lost 3 bases, and 9 bases stayed unmatched. The CDR3 loop spans 14 amino acids. From germline, CDR1 is SEHNR and CDR2 FQNEAQ (reference sequence). The CDR3 protein is CASTPGGDFYEQYF. The CDR3 DNA follows: TGTGCCAGCACTCCGGGGGGAGACTTCTACGAGCAGTACTTC. The whole variable domain, remainder taken from reference TRBV7-9 and TRBJ2-7, is DTGVSQNPRHKITKRGQNVTFRCDPISEHNRLYWYRQTLGQGPEFLTYFQNEAQLEKSRLLSDRFSAERPKGSFSTLEIQRTEQGDSAMYLCASTPGGDFYEQYFGPGTRLTVT.

The J gene is TRBJ1-2, the V gene TRBV15; no firm D call. The CDR3 is 15 residues long. Germline CDR1 and CDR2: LNHNV and YYDKDF (reference sequence). V lost 5 bases and J lost 7, with 20 bases in between. The CDR3 DNA reads as TGTGCCACCAGCCGCCGACGGGGAAGGCTCTTTGGCTACACCTTC. Amino acid sequence: CATSRRRGRLFGYTF.

V gene TRBV7-2 combines with J gene TRBJ2-5, with 9 nucleotides matching TRBD2. The CDR3 sequence is 16 residues long. V lost 5 bases, J lost 4 bases, and 11 bases stayed unmatched. The germline V gene encodes CDR1 SGHTA and CDR2 FQGNSA. CDR3 protein: CASSLEPLREGETQYF. In DNA form, the CDR3 reads TGTGCCAGCAGCCTAGAACCATTGCGGGAGGGAGAGACCCAGTACTTC. The complete variable domain, with remaining parts taken from reference TRBV7-2 and TRBJ2-5, reads GAGVSQSPSNKVTEKGKDVELRCDPISGHTALYWYRQSLGQGLEFLIYFQGNSAPDKSGLPSDRFSAERTGGSVSTLTIQRTQQEDSAVYLCASSLEPLREGETQYFGPGTRLLVL.

This chain's CDR3 is CATQGGPQPQYF. CDR3 sequence (DNA): TGTGCCACTCAAGGGGGCCCTCAGCCCCAGTACTTC. The chain is built from TRBV19 and TRBJ2-5; 7 nucleotides align to TRBD1. The CDR3 is 12 amino acids. The germline gives CDR1 LNHDA, CDR2 SQIVND (reference sequence). V trimming: 10 bases; J trimming: 9 bases; junction bases outside the gene matches: 11.

As regards this clonotype: A much larger clone differs by one base, so this may be a read error. The rearrangement joins TRBV7-7 to TRBJ2-2, with D uncertain. The CDR3 contains 13 residues. In germline, CDR1 is SSHAT, CDR2 FNYEAQ (reference sequence). The CDR3 loop reads CAGSPQEGGELFF. The CDR3 nucleotides read TGTGCCGGCAGCCCGCAGGAAGGCGGGGAGCTGTTTTTT.

The table lists this clonotype with many counts. The J gene is TRBJ2-7, the V gene TRBV7-2, with 11 bases aligning to TRBD2. This CDR3 has 15 residues. The germline CDR1 and CDR2 sequences are SGHTA and FQGNSA. Losses at the gene ends were 4 bases for V and 3 bases for J; bases not matched to a gene: 5. In DNA form, the CDR3 reads TGTGCCAGCAGCTGGACTAGCGGGCTTCACTACGAGCAGTACTTC. This gives the protein CASSWTSGLHYEQYF.

The V and J genes are TRBV7-9 and TRBJ2-7; TRBD1 aligns across 7 bases. V lost 4 bases, J lost 7 bases, and 13 bases stayed unmatched. This CDR3 has 15 amino acids. The germline CDR1 and CDR2 sequences are SEHNR and FQNEAQ (reference sequence). CDR3 residues: CASSSGDRGPGEQYF. As DNA, the CDR3 is TGTGCCAGCAGCTCCGGGGACAGAGGGCCTGGGGAGCAGTACTTC.

This clonotype has ten or more counts. The CDR3 DNA reads as TGTGCCATCAGTGAATACGGGGGGCGAGAGACCCAGTACTTC. Translated, it gives CAISEYGGRETQYF. V gene TRBV10-3 combines with J gene TRBJ2-5; a weak D match, TRBD2 (7 bases). The V end lost 3 bases, the J end lost 4 bases, and 12 bases lay between the germline ends. The CDR3 extends over 14 amino acids. Germline V gene sequence: CDR1 ENHRY, CDR2 SYGVKD.

This chain uses TRBV5-1 with TRBJ2-7; TRBD1 is a possible D gene (6 bases). Trimming left V 1 base short and J 6 bases short, with 14 bases between. This CDR3 spans 14 amino acids. CDR1 is SGHRS, CDR2 YFSETQ, per germline. Written as DNA, the CDR3 is TGCGCCAGCAGCTTGCGTCCAACAGGGAGCGAGCAGTACTTC. Translated: CASSLRPTGSEQYF.

This clonotype was detected only a few times. This sequence joins TRBV6-7 and TRBJ1-1, with D perhaps TRBD1 (6 bases). TRBV6-7 is an ORF for which the function is uncertain. V lost 5 bases and J lost 3, with 16 bases in between. This CDR3 comprises 15 residues. Here the CDR3 reads CASSTNRARHTEAFF. The CDR3, as DNA: TGTGCCAGCAGTACTAACAGGGCCCGGCACACTGAAGCTTTCTTT.

The rearrangement uses TRBV7-8 and TRBJ1-2; a weak D match, TRBD1 (5 bases). CDR1 and CDR2 (germline): SGHVS, FQNEAQ. V lost 1 base, J lost 5 bases, and 14 bases lay in between. The CDR3 totals 15 residues. CDR3 coding DNA: TGTGCCAGCAGCTTAGAGGCAGGGAATTGGTATGGCTACACCTTC. Its translation: CASSLEAGNWYGYTF. Filled out from reference TRBV7-8 and TRBJ1-2, the complete variable domain reads GAGVSQSPRYKVAKRGQDVALRCDPISGHVSLFWYQQALGQGPEFLTYFQNEAQLDKSGLPSDRFFAERPEGSVSTLKIQRTQQEDSAVYLCASSLEAGNWYGYTFGSGTRLTVV.

The chain is built from TRBV29-1 and TRBJ2-7, with D unresolved. This CDR3 comprises 14 residues. Germline V gene lookup returns CDR1 SQVTM and CDR2 ANQGSEA. Trimming pared 6 bases from V and 3 bases from J, leaving 18 bases between. This CDR3 reads CSVAGSRRLYEQYF. The CDR3 DNA is TGCAGCGTAGCCGGTTCCAGGAGACTCTACGAGCAGTACTTC.

This clonotype appeared many times. The rearrangement links TRBV7-2 to TRBJ1-5; no clear D. Between the trimmed V and J ends, which lost 5 bases and 1 base, there was a span of 15 bases. From germline, CDR1 is SGHTA and CDR2 FQGNSA. CDR3 size: 16 residues. DNA of the CDR3: TGTGCCAGCAGCGCTAGAGACCGGGGAAGCAATCAGCCCCAGCATTTT. It is translated as CASSARDRGSNQPQHF.